The rows below give T cell receptor beta chains drawn from one sample of a study of blood T cell repertoires in COVID-19. Generated by immunoSEQ multiplex PCR, the TCRdb table keeps only in-frame clones and is missing some. The sample consists of about 310,000 clones, more than 75% of them appearing once. The specimen was peripheral blood. The receptor set was obtained from a woman in her 50s who had recovered from COVID-19. CDR3s include the opening cysteine and the closing phenylalanine or tryptophan. A D gene is named only where the DNA matches it firmly. A row's size may be missing; if present it is once, few, many or a size class.

j_call v_call d_call clone_size cdr3_aa cdr3_nt
TRBJ2-7 TRBV24-1 TRBD2 . CATEIAGAGSYEQYF TGTGCCACGGAAATAGCGGGAGCCGGTTCCTACGAGCAGTACTTC
TRBJ2-4 TRBV19 TRBD1 . CASNPLSGTEANIQYF TGTGCCAGTAACCCTCTGTCCGGGACAGAAGCGAACATTCAGTACTTC
TRBJ2-7 TRBV11-2 TRBD2 . CASSISAGEVYEQYF TGTGCCAGCAGCATCTCGGCGGGAGAAGTGTACGAGCAGTACTTC
TRBJ2-2 TRBV27 TRBD2 . CASSFGAGVSTGELFF TGTGCCAGCAGTTTTGGGGCGGGAGTGAGCACCGGGGAGCTGTTTTTT
TRBJ2-2 TRBV6-6 TRBD1 . CASRTDRGNPGELFF TGTGCCAGCAGGACGGACAGGGGTAACCCCGGGGAGCTGTTTTTT
TRBJ2-1 TRBV7-3 . . CASSSTPSSYNEQFF TGTGCCAGCAGCTCGACTCCAAGCTCCTACAATGAGCAGTTCTTC
TRBJ2-5 TRBV6-2/TRBV6-3 . . CASSYSSRAGWVETQYF TGTGCCAGCAGTTACTCGTCGAGGGCCGGTTGGGTAGAGACCCAGTACTTC
TRBJ1-1 TRBV4-3 TRBD1 . CASSWTGMNTEAFF TGCGCCAGCAGTTGGACAGGAATGAACACTGAAGCTTTCTTT
TRBJ2-7 TRBV7-2 . . CASSLGWSEQYF TGTGCCAGCAGCTTAGGATGGAGCGAGCAGTACTTC
TRBJ1-2 TRBV20-1 . . CSASGYTNYGYTF TGCAGTGCTAGTGGGTACACCAACTATGGCTACACCTTC
TRBJ1-1 TRBV10-2 . . CASSEIQGNTEAFF TGCGCCAGCAGTGAAATACAGGGGAACACTGAAGCTTTCTTT
TRBJ2-2 TRBV7-2 TRBD2 . CASSRNRGGPAGELFF TGTGCCAGCAGCCGCAACCGGGGGGGCCCCGCCGGGGAGCTGTTTTTT
TRBJ2-2 TRBV6-6 . . CASSYVEGGTGELFF TGTGCCAGCAGTTACGTGGAAGGGGGCACCGGGGAGCTGTTTTTT
TRBJ1-5 TRBV15 . few CATSRVALGNQPQHF TGTGCCACCAGCAGAGTAGCGTTAGGCAATCAGCCCCAGCATTTT
TRBJ1-2 TRBV30 . . CAWSSPRTAGNYGYTF TGTGCCTGGAGCAGTCCCAGGACCGCAGGGAACTATGGCTACACCTTC
TRBJ2-3 TRBV19 TRBD2 . CASKDPLAGTHPLRGTDTQYF TGTGCCAGTAAGGACCCTCTAGCGGGAACCCACCCGCTGCGGGGCACAGATACGCAGTATTTT
TRBJ2-1 TRBV7-9 . . CASSLAWKGDGGGHEQFF TGTGCCAGCAGCTTAGCTTGGAAGGGGGACGGTGGGGGCCATGAGCAGTTCTTC
TRBJ2-5 TRBV19 TRBD2 once CASRTSGGARETQYF TGTGCCAGCAGGACTAGCGGGGGGGCCAGAGAGACCCAGTACTTC
TRBJ1-2 TRBV27 . . CASSRGRTADNYGYTF TGTGCCAGCAGCCGTGGACGGACAGCCGATAACTATGGCTACACCTTC
TRBJ2-1 TRBV19 TRBD2 . CGTGGRAYNEQFF TGTGGCACGGGCGGGAGGGCCTACAATGAGCAGTTCTTC
TRBJ1-1 TRBV19 TRBD1 . CASSIQGDIAEAFF TGTGCCAGTAGTATACAGGGGGACATCGCTGAAGCTTTCTTT
TRBJ2-1 TRBV30 . . CAWTVGGVHNEQFF TGTGCCTGGACCGTCGGGGGAGTTCACAATGAGCAGTTCTTC
TRBJ2-7 TRBV7-9 . many CASSPGGPYEQYF TGTGCCAGCAGCCCCGGAGGGCCCTACGAGCAGTACTTC
TRBJ1-1 TRBV4-1 . . CASSQERENTEAFF TGCGCCAGCAGCCAAGAACGGGAGAACACTGAAGCTTTCTTT
TRBJ1-1 TRBV6-6 . . CASSPTRNTEAFF TGTGCCAGCAGCCCGACACGTAACACTGAAGCTTTCTTT
TRBJ2-1 TRBV5-1 TRBD2 once CASRGLAGEYNEQFF TGCGCCAGCAGGGGACTAGCGGGGGAATACAATGAGCAGTTCTTC
TRBJ1-4 TRBV23-1 . . CAIRTNEKLFF TGCGCCATCCGAACTAATGAAAAACTGTTTTTT
TRBJ1-4 TRBV2 . . CASSPRTDHEKLFF TGTGCCAGCAGTCCTCGGACAGACCATGAAAAACTGTTTTTT
TRBJ2-1 TRBV28 . . CASSSVSRGNEQFF TGTGCCAGCAGTTCCGTTAGCCGGGGTAATGAGCAGTTCTTC
TRBJ1-1 TRBV28 . . CASSLSFWVWGRRAEAFF TGTGCCAGCAGTTTATCCTTTTGGGTTTGGGGCAGACGAGCAGAAGCTTTCTTT
TRBJ2-1 TRBV2 TRBD2 . CASSRTSGSYNEQFF TGTGCCAGCAGTAGGACTAGCGGCTCCTACAATGAGCAGTTCTTC
TRBJ1-6 TRBV27 . . CASSFLSNSPLHF TGTGCCAGCAGTTTTTTGAGTAATTCACCCCTCCACTTT
TRBJ1-2 TRBV5-4 TRBD1 . CASSWTGREGYGYTF TGTGCCAGCAGCTGGACAGGGAGAGAGGGGTATGGCTACACCTTC
TRBJ1-1 TRBV20-1 . once CSAIQTEQAFF TGCAGTGCTATTCAGACAGAGCAAGCTTTCTTT
TRBJ2-1 TRBV3-1/TRBV3-2 . once CASSHGAGSSYNEQFF TGTGCCAGCAGCCACGGAGCGGGCAGCTCCTACAATGAGCAGTTCTTC
TRBJ2-1 TRBV7-2 . . CASSLWEIASRSEQFF TGTGCCAGCAGCTTATGGGAGATAGCCTCGCGCAGTGAGCAGTTCTTC
TRBJ2-2 TRBV6-6 TRBD2 . CASRHGRGVNTGELFF TGTGCCAGCAGACACGGACGGGGGGTTAACACCGGGGAGCTGTTTTTT
TRBJ2-5 TRBV7-2 TRBD2 . CASSHERGGRETQYF TGTGCCAGCAGCCACGAGCGGGGGGGCCGAGAGACCCAGTACTTC
TRBJ2-7 TRBV6-2/TRBV6-3 TRBD2 . CASSRTSGTSGSYEQYF TGTGCCAGCAGCCGAACCTCCGGGACTAGTGGTTCCTACGAGCAGTACTTC
TRBJ1-5 TRBV9 . . CASSVGQDLNQPQHF TGTGCCAGCAGCGTAGGGCAGGATCTCAATCAGCCCCAGCATTTT
TRBJ1-2 TRBV28 . . CASSLGSRGSIGYTF TGTGCCAGCAGTTTGGGGAGTCGGGGGTCCATTGGCTACACCTTC
TRBJ2-5 TRBV24-1 TRBD1 . CATSETGGVETQYF TGTGCCACCAGTGAAACAGGGGGCGTTGAGACCCAGTACTTC
TRBJ2-1 TRBV9 TRBD1 . CASSPWTGYNEQFF TGTGCCAGCAGCCCCTGGACAGGTTACAATGAGCAGTTCTTC
TRBJ2-6 TRBV19 TRBD1 . CASTQGQGGPGANVLTF TGTGCCAGTACCCAGGGACAGGGTGGGCCCGGGGCCAACGTCCTGACTTTC
TRBJ1-1 TRBV29-1 . few CSVLGFQGLGAFF TGCAGCGTCCTCGGATTCCAGGGTCTGGGGGCTTTCTTT
TRBJ1-4 TRBV19 . . CASSIAPGEKKLFF TGTGCCAGTAGTATAGCTCCAGGGGAGAAAAAACTGTTTTTT
TRBJ1-4 TRBV5-1 TRBD1 . CASSLEGAWAEKLFF TGCGCCAGCAGCTTGGAGGGGGCATGGGCTGAAAAACTGTTTTTT
TRBJ2-7 TRBV6-5 . . CASRGTGAYEQYF TGTGCCAGCAGAGGAACGGGGGCCTACGAGCAGTACTTC
TRBJ2-3 TRBV7-2 . . CASSLTPRQPTDTQYF TGTGCCAGCAGCTTAACTCCGCGACAGCCCACAGATACGCAGTATTTT
TRBJ1-3 TRBV30 . . CAWRFSLGNTIYF TGTGCCTGGAGGTTTAGTCTCGGAAACACCATATATTTT
TRBJ2-7 TRBV11-1 TRBD1 few CASSPEGTGYYEQYF TGTGCCAGCAGCCCAGAGGGGACAGGGTACTACGAGCAGTACTTC
TRBJ1-1 TRBV29-1 TRBD1 . CSVGTGGTEAFF TGCAGCGTCGGGACAGGGGGCACTGAAGCTTTCTTT
TRBJ2-7 TRBV24-1 . . CATSDSRGSYEQYF TGTGCCACCAGTGATTCCCGGGGGTCCTACGAGCAGTACTTC
TRBJ2-7 TRBV29-1 TRBD2 . CSVEDGTSASYEQYF TGCAGCGTTGAAGATGGGACTAGCGCTTCCTACGAGCAGTACTTC
TRBJ1-1 TRBV19 . . CASKPRGVNTEAFF TGTGCCAGTAAGCCTCGGGGGGTCAACACTGAAGCTTTCTTT
TRBJ1-6 TRBV19 . . CASSITRPGRDSPLHF TGTGCCAGTAGTATTACGCGACCTGGGAGGGATTCACCCCTCCACTTT
TRBJ1-2 TRBV7-6 . . CASSPRDTQGYGYTF TGTGCCAGCAGCCCCCGGGACACCCAGGGGTATGGCTACACCTTC
TRBJ2-1 TRBV28 TRBD1 . CASVPLGTGRNEQFF TGTGCCAGCGTGCCCCTCGGGACAGGGCGGAATGAGCAGTTCTTC
TRBJ2-3 TRBV9 . . CASSPPSLDTQYF TGTGCCAGCAGCCCCCCGTCCTTGGATACGCAGTATTTT
TRBJ1-5 TRBV19 . . CASSTGIFPQPQHF TGTGCCAGCTCTACAGGGATCTTTCCGCAGCCCCAGCATTTT